The rows below give T cell receptor beta chains drawn from one sample of a study of blood T cells in healthy people across ages. In TCRdb, the 5' RACE reads were re-called with MiXCR into one record per CDR3 protein. The sample lists around 650,000 distinct CDR3 sequences, about a third occurring once. Sequenced material: blood. Receptors were obtained from a woman older than 75 in good health. Both conserved end residues are part of each CDR3. Rows give clone size only sometimes, using once, few, many, or a class for an expanded clone.

clone size: once; V gene: TRBV2; J gene: TRBJ2-1; CDR3 length: 14; CDR3 protein: CASSETASYNEQFF
clone size: NA; V gene: TRBV20-1; J gene: NA; CDR3 length: 13; CDR3 protein: CSAPLAGSNEQYF
clone size: many; V gene: TRBV6-5; J gene: TRBJ2-3; CDR3 length: 13; CDR3 protein: CASSQGGGDTQYF
clone size: few; V gene: TRBV6-2/TRBV6-3; J gene: TRBJ2-3; CDR3 length: 18; CDR3 protein: CASRPQGVGTGGPDTQYF
clone size: NA; V gene: TRBV7-9; J gene: TRBJ2-7; CDR3 length: 15; CDR3 protein: CASSLWDARTYEQYF
clone size: NA; V gene: TRBV5-5; J gene: TRBJ2-1; CDR3 length: 16; CDR3 protein: CASSTRQAQVYNEQFF
clone size: many; V gene: TRBV5-1; J gene: TRBJ1-6; CDR3 length: 15; CDR3 protein: CASSAFRTVNSPLHF
clone size: few; V gene: TRBV9; J gene: TRBJ1-5; CDR3 length: 13; CDR3 protein: CASSLGWLEPQHF
clone size: many; V gene: TRBV30; J gene: TRBJ2-7; CDR3 length: 14; CDR3 protein: CASEEGQGPYEQYF
clone size: many; V gene: TRBV25-1; J gene: TRBJ2-7; CDR3 length: 15; CDR3 protein: CASSEFRTGRYEQYF
clone size: few; V gene: TRBV6-2/TRBV6-3; J gene: TRBJ1-6; CDR3 length: 14; CDR3 protein: CASSLIRGNSPPHF
clone size: NA; V gene: TRBV21-1; J gene: TRBJ2-7; CDR3 length: 14; CDR3 protein: CASSRIRISYEQYF